The rows below give T cell receptor beta chains drawn from one sample of a study of TIL therapy for anti-PD-1-resistant metastatic lung cancer. Using immunoSEQ multiplex PCR, the repertoire was profiled, and TCRdb retains in-frame clones only, with some absent. The data show roughly 7,000 clones, around 57% seen once. The sequences come from tumor tissue, collected at baseline. The origin of the receptors is a person aged 25-80 years with non-small cell lung cancer. The CDR3 runs from the conserved cysteine through the conserved F or W. The D gene is left open where the match is weak. Where a row states a size, it is once, few, many or the class of an expanded clone; other rows omit it.

v_gene: TRBV25-1
d_gene: -
abundance: -
j_gene: TRBJ2-6
CDR3aa: CASSEWEQAGANVLTF
CDR3nt: TGTGCCAGCAGTGAATGGGAACAGGCTGGGGCCAACGTCCTGACTTTC

v_gene: TRBV10-3
d_gene: TRBD2
abundance: once
j_gene: TRBJ2-3
CDR3aa: CAIRAAGETDTQYF
CDR3nt: TGTGCCATCCGCGCAGCGGGAGAAACAGATACGCAGTATTTT

v_gene: TRBV18
d_gene: TRBD1
abundance: -
j_gene: TRBJ1-1
CDR3aa: CASSPRDRRSTEAFF
CDR3nt: TGTGCCAGCTCACCAAGGGACAGAAGGAGCACTGAAGCTTTCTTT

v_gene: TRBV11-2
d_gene: TRBD2
abundance: -
j_gene: TRBJ2-1
CDR3aa: CASSLRFQAGGNNEQFF
CDR3nt: TGTGCCAGCAGCTTACGTTTTCAGGCGGGAGGAAACAATGAGCAGTTCTTC

v_gene: TRBV5-1
d_gene: -
abundance: -
j_gene: TRBJ2-7
CDR3aa: CASSLERRPYEQYF
CDR3nt: TGCGCCAGCAGCTTGGAACGACGCCCCTACGAGCAGTACTTC

v_gene: TRBV7-8
d_gene: -
abundance: -
j_gene: TRBJ2-7
CDR3aa: CASSLALAYEQYF
CDR3nt: TGTGCCAGCAGCTTAGCATTAGCCTACGAGCAGTACTTC

v_gene: TRBV7-8
d_gene: TRBD2
abundance: -
j_gene: TRBJ2-3
CDR3aa: CASSLERETDTQYF
CDR3nt: TGTGCCAGCAGCTTAGAGCGGGAGACAGATACGCAGTATTTT

v_gene: TRBV11-2
d_gene: -
abundance: -
j_gene: TRBJ2-7
CDR3aa: CASSLDRRLRVSEQYF
CDR3nt: TGTGCCAGCAGCTTAGATCGCCGCCTGAGGGTCTCCGAGCAGTACTTC

v_gene: TRBV6-5
d_gene: TRBD2
abundance: -
j_gene: TRBJ2-1
CDR3aa: CASSYSSGGEQFF
CDR3nt: TGTGCCAGCAGTTACTCAAGCGGGGGGGAGCAGTTCTTC

v_gene: TRBV3-1/TRBV3-2
d_gene: -
abundance: few
j_gene: TRBJ2-7
CDR3aa: CASSQVTDSYEQYF
CDR3nt: TGTGCCAGCAGCCAAGTCACGGACTCCTACGAGCAGTACTTC

v_gene: TRBV10-1
d_gene: -
abundance: -
j_gene: TRBJ2-2
CDR3aa: CASSESRGGPGELFF
CDR3nt: TGCGCCAGCAGTGAGTCGAGGGGGGGCCCCGGGGAGCTGTTTTTT

v_gene: TRBV14
d_gene: -
abundance: -
j_gene: TRBJ2-7
CDR3aa: CASSRGPYEQYF
CDR3nt: TGTGCCAGCAGCCGCGGCCCCTACGAGCAGTACTTC

v_gene: TRBV30
d_gene: -
abundance: -
j_gene: TRBJ2-7
CDR3aa: CAWSVTWTYEQYF
CDR3nt: TGTGCCTGGAGTGTAACGTGGACCTACGAGCAGTACTTC

v_gene: TRBV11-2
d_gene: -
abundance: -
j_gene: TRBJ2-1
CDR3aa: CASSPSDGSSYNEQFF
CDR3nt: TGTGCCAGCAGCCCGAGCGACGGGAGCTCCTACAATGAGCAGTTCTTC

v_gene: TRBV6-5
d_gene: -
abundance: -
j_gene: TRBJ1-1
CDR3aa: CASTVGGYTEAFF
CDR3nt: TGTGCCAGCACCGTGGGGGGGTACACTGAAGCTTTCTTT

v_gene: TRBV29-1
d_gene: -
abundance: -
j_gene: TRBJ2-1
CDR3aa: CSVPRGSGGYNEQFF
CDR3nt: TGCAGCGTCCCTAGGGGTAGCGGAGGGTACAATGAGCAGTTCTTC

v_gene: TRBV2
d_gene: -
abundance: few
j_gene: TRBJ1-2
CDR3aa: CASLGAFEMWGYTF
CDR3nt: TGTGCCAGCTTAGGCGCATTTGAAATGTGGGGCTACACCTTC

v_gene: TRBV12-5
d_gene: -
abundance: -
j_gene: TRBJ1-1
CDR3aa: CASGPDQGNTEAFF
CDR3nt: TGTGCTAGTGGGCCGGATCAGGGAAATACTGAAGCTTTCTTT

v_gene: TRBV5-6
d_gene: -
abundance: -
j_gene: TRBJ1-1
CDR3aa: CASSLVANEAFF
CDR3nt: TGTGCCAGCAGCTTGGTGGCGAACGAAGCTTTCTTT

v_gene: TRBV10-1
d_gene: TRBD1
abundance: few
j_gene: TRBJ2-7
CDR3aa: CARDRSGSYEQYF
CDR3nt: TGCGCCAGGGACAGGTCCGGCTCCTACGAGCAGTACTTC

v_gene: TRBV28
d_gene: -
abundance: medium-sized
j_gene: TRBJ1-5
CDR3aa: CASSLSGSNQPQHF
CDR3nt: TGTGCCAGCAGTTTATCGGGCAGCAATCAGCCCCAGCATTTT

v_gene: TRBV6-2/TRBV6-3
d_gene: TRBD1
abundance: -
j_gene: TRBJ1-5
CDR3aa: CASSTPGGLSNQPQHF
CDR3nt: TGTGCCAGCAGTACCCCAGGGGGGCTTAGCAATCAGCCCCAGCATTTT

v_gene: TRBV7-6
d_gene: TRBD1
abundance: few
j_gene: TRBJ2-7
CDR3aa: CASSSDRDRSYEQYF
CDR3nt: TGTGCCAGCAGCTCTGACCGGGACAGGTCCTACGAGCAGTACTTC

v_gene: TRBV6-4
d_gene: -
abundance: -
j_gene: TRBJ2-5
CDR3aa: CATPGDEETQYF
CDR3nt: TGTGCCACTCCAGGGGACGAAGAGACCCAGTACTTC

v_gene: TRBV6-1
d_gene: -
abundance: few
j_gene: TRBJ2-3
CDR3aa: CASSDQPATVTDTQYF
CDR3nt: TGTGCCAGCAGTGACCAACCCGCTACCGTCACAGATACGCAGTATTTT

v_gene: TRBV4-2
d_gene: -
abundance: -
j_gene: TRBJ2-7
CDR3aa: CASSQELLDSYEQYF
CDR3nt: TGTGCCAGCAGCCAAGAATTACTAGACTCCTACGAGCAGTACTTC

v_gene: TRBV18
d_gene: -
abundance: -
j_gene: TRBJ1-1
CDR3aa: CASSPPGLINTEAFF
CDR3nt: TGTGCCAGCTCACCACCGGGACTGATAAACACTGAAGCTTTCTTT

v_gene: TRBV7-9
d_gene: -
abundance: -
j_gene: TRBJ1-2
CDR3aa: CASSQGEGFYGYTF
CDR3nt: TGTGCCAGCAGCCAAGGTGAAGGGTTCTATGGCTACACCTTC

v_gene: TRBV7-8
d_gene: TRBD2
abundance: -
j_gene: TRBJ2-1
CDR3aa: CASSLATSGGYHEQFF
CDR3nt: TGTGCCAGCAGCTTAGCGACTAGCGGGGGTTATCATGAGCAGTTCTTC

v_gene: TRBV6-1
d_gene: -
abundance: -
j_gene: TRBJ2-2
CDR3aa: CASSETVWATGELFF
CDR3nt: TGTGCCAGCAGTGAAACCGTGTGGGCGACCGGGGAGCTGTTTTTT

v_gene: TRBV19
d_gene: -
abundance: -
j_gene: TRBJ2-7
CDR3aa: CASGVGLEQYF
CDR3nt: TGTGCCAGTGGGGTCGGACTCGAGCAGTACTTC

v_gene: TRBV11-3
d_gene: -
abundance: -
j_gene: TRBJ2-2
CDR3aa: CASSLGGNTGELFF
CDR3nt: TGTGCCAGCAGCTTAGGGGGGAACACCGGGGAGCTGTTTTTT

v_gene: TRBV15
d_gene: -
abundance: -
j_gene: TRBJ1-2
CDR3aa: CATSGTRGTYGYTF
CDR3nt: TGTGCCACCAGCGGGACTCGGGGGACCTACGGCTACACCTTC

v_gene: TRBV27
d_gene: TRBD1
abundance: medium-sized
j_gene: TRBJ2-7
CDR3aa: CASSPPGQGRYEQYF
CDR3nt: TGTGCCAGCAGTCCTCCGGGACAGGGGAGGTACGAGCAGTACTTC

v_gene: TRBV18
d_gene: -
abundance: -
j_gene: TRBJ1-1
CDR3aa: CASSPIMDMNTEAFF
CDR3nt: TGTGCCAGCTCACCTATCATGGACATGAACACTGAAGCTTTCTTT

v_gene: TRBV14
d_gene: -
abundance: -
j_gene: TRBJ2-5
CDR3aa: CASSGLVVETQYF
CDR3nt: TGTGCCAGCAGCGGGCTAGTTGTAGAGACCCAGTACTTC

v_gene: TRBV10-3
d_gene: TRBD1
abundance: -
j_gene: TRBJ1-3
CDR3aa: CASMGTVGNTIYF
CDR3nt: TGTGCCAGCATGGGGACAGTAGGAAACACCATATATTTT

v_gene: TRBV7-9
d_gene: -
abundance: -
j_gene: TRBJ1-1
CDR3aa: CASSLRDTYTEAFF
CDR3nt: TGTGCCAGCAGCCTGAGGGACACATACACTGAAGCTTTCTTT

v_gene: TRBV18
d_gene: -
abundance: -
j_gene: TRBJ1-5
CDR3aa: CASSPPQYNQPQHF
CDR3nt: TGTGCCAGCTCACCACCCCAGTATAATCAGCCCCAGCATTTT

v_gene: TRBV2
d_gene: -
abundance: medium-sized
j_gene: TRBJ1-2
CDR3aa: CASSESRQPNGYTF
CDR3nt: TGTGCCAGCAGTGAGTCCCGACAGCCCAATGGCTACACCTTC

v_gene: TRBV7-2
d_gene: TRBD2
abundance: -
j_gene: TRBJ2-5
CDR3aa: CASSSGLAEIETQYF
CDR3nt: TGTGCCAGCAGCTCGGGACTAGCGGAGATAGAGACCCAGTACTTC

v_gene: TRBV29-1
d_gene: -
abundance: few
j_gene: TRBJ1-3
CDR3aa: CSVGDPITGNTIYF
CDR3nt: TGCAGCGTTGGTGATCCGATAACTGGAAACACCATATATTTT

v_gene: TRBV7-9
d_gene: -
abundance: -
j_gene: TRBJ1-4
CDR3aa: CASSLEAATNEKLFF
CDR3nt: TGTGCCAGCAGCTTAGAGGCAGCAACTAATGAAAAACTGTTTTTT

v_gene: TRBV11-3
d_gene: -
abundance: -
j_gene: TRBJ2-1
CDR3aa: CASSPRLVGGSYNEQFF
CDR3nt: TGTGCCAGCAGCCCACGACTAGTTGGGGGGTCCTACAATGAGCAGTTCTTC

v_gene: TRBV28
d_gene: TRBD1
abundance: -
j_gene: TRBJ1-1
CDR3aa: CASSLWGTGGAWTEAFF
CDR3nt: TGTGCCAGCAGTTTATGGGGGACAGGGGGCGCTTGGACTGAAGCTTTCTTT

v_gene: TRBV30
d_gene: -
abundance: -
j_gene: TRBJ1-1
CDR3aa: CAWQGLLTEAFF
CDR3nt: TGTGCCTGGCAGGGGCTCTTAACTGAAGCTTTCTTT

v_gene: TRBV19
d_gene: -
abundance: -
j_gene: TRBJ2-2
CDR3aa: CASRGQGRNTGELFF
CDR3nt: TGTGCCAGTAGGGGCCAGGGACGTAACACCGGGGAGCTGTTTTTT

v_gene: TRBV30
d_gene: -
abundance: -
j_gene: TRBJ1-1
CDR3aa: CAWSVLPGTEAFF
CDR3nt: TGTGCCTGGAGTGTACTACCGGGCACTGAAGCTTTCTTT

v_gene: TRBV6-1
d_gene: TRBD2
abundance: -
j_gene: TRBJ2-1
CDR3aa: CASSENRRASGKDNEQFF
CDR3nt: TGTGCCAGCAGTGAAAACCGCCGAGCTAGCGGTAAAGACAATGAGCAGTTCTTC

v_gene: TRBV5-5
d_gene: TRBD1
abundance: -
j_gene: TRBJ1-2
CDR3aa: CASSLDRGNYGYTF
CDR3nt: TGTGCCAGCAGCTTGGACAGGGGGAACTATGGCTACACCTTC

v_gene: TRBV12-3/TRBV12-4
d_gene: -
abundance: -
j_gene: TRBJ2-1
CDR3aa: CASTFTLGGEQFF
CDR3nt: TGTGCCAGCACCTTTACCCTAGGGGGTGAGCAGTTCTTC